These 24 T cell receptor beta chains share one sample of origin, sequenced in a study of identical twins. TCRdb re-called the 5' RACE reads through MiXCR, storing one row per CDR3 protein. The sample records more than 1.5 million distinct CDR3 sequences, about 32% being singletons. Sequencing was done on a sample of cord blood. These receptors originate from a newborn girl in good health.

This clonotype was seen only a few times. The genes are TRBV7-2 and TRBJ2-7, with 7 bases identical to TRBD1. The CDR3 sequence is 13 residues long. Per the germline V gene, CDR1 is SGHTA and CDR2 is FQGNSA. V trimming: 3 bases; J trimming: 6 bases; junction bases outside the gene matches: 5. The CDR3 DNA reads as TGTGCCAGCAGCTTCAGGGGGTCATCCGAGCAGTACTTC. Translation gives CASSFRGSSEQYF.

The chain recombines TRBV24-1 with TRBJ1-2; D is ambiguous. The CDR3 extends over 16 amino acids. Trimming removed 0 bases from V and 4 bases from J, with 14 bases in between. CDR1 KGHDR and CDR2 SFDVKD come from the germline V gene. CDR3 coding DNA: TGTGCCACCAGTGATTTGTCTCCGGGGAGCCCCTATGGCTACACCTTC. It codes for CATSDLSPGSPYGYTF.

This clonotype has a handful of counts. The genes are TRBV10-3 and TRBJ1-6, with a weak D call TRBD1 (6 bases). V lost 0 bases to trimming and J lost 8 bases, with 17 bases between them. Per the germline V gene, CDR1 is ENHRY and CDR2 is SYGVKD. CDR3 length equals 17 residues. The CDR3 region is CAISESRGKKVDSPLHF. The DNA of the CDR3 is TGTGCCATCAGTGAGTCGAGGGGGAAGAAGGTGGATTCACCCCTCCACTTT.

This clonotype was detected only a few times. V usage is TRBV20-1 and J usage is TRBJ1-2; D remains unclear. CDR3 length equals 13 residues. V was cut by 1 base and J by 4 bases, with 10 bases left in between. Germline assignment: CDR1 DFQATT and CDR2 SNEGSKA (reference sequence). The chain's CDR3 is CSARGDTRYGYTF. CDR3 DNA sequence: TGCAGTGCTAGAGGCGACACCCGCTATGGCTACACCTTC.

This clonotype was recorded a few times. J is TRBJ2-4 and V is TRBV7-2; D assignment may be TRBD1 or TRBD2 (5 bases each). The CDR3 is 15 residues long. V was trimmed by 0 bases and J by 5 bases, leaving 11 bases between them. Germline values: CDR1 SGHTA, CDR2 FQGNSA. This chain's CDR3 is CASSLATRGENIQYF. The CDR3 nucleotides read TGTGCCAGCAGCTTAGCAACTAGAGGGGAAAACATTCAGTACTTC.

The chain recombines TRBV11-2 with TRBJ2-3; TRBD2 is a possible D gene (6 bases). V lost 5 bases, J lost 2 bases, and 14 bases lay in between. Germline CDR1 reads SGHAT; CDR2 reads FQNNGV. This CDR3 is built from 15 residues. This CDR3 reads CASSKVGGYTDTQYF. In DNA, the CDR3 is TGTGCCAGCAGCAAGGTGGGGGGTTACACAGATACGCAGTATTTT.

This clonotype was observed at least ten times. V is TRBV4-2 and J is TRBJ1-1, with D hard to call. The germline V and J ends were trimmed by 0 bases and 1 base, with 6 bases remaining between them. The CDR3 extends over 14 amino acids. Germline V gene lookup returns CDR1 LGHNA and CDR2 YNFKEQ. The chain's CDR3 is CASSQDKRNTEAFF. The CDR3 nucleotides are TGTGCCAGCAGCCAAGATAAACGGAACACTGAAGCTTTCTTT.

The chain joins TRBV18 to TRBJ1-1; TRBD1 aligns across 10 bases. The CDR3 contains 14 residues. The germline V gene has CDR1 KGHSH and CDR2 LQKENI. The trim removed 3 bases at V and 7 bases at J, leaving 5 bases unmatched. The CDR3 DNA follows: TGTGCCAGCTCACCGAGGGACAGGGGTAATGAAGCTTTCTTT. Residues: CASSPRDRGNEAFF. The variable domain in full, completed from reference TRBV18 and TRBJ1-1, reads NAGVMQNPRHLVRRRGQEARLRCSPMKGHSHVYWYRQLPEEGLKFMVYLQKENIIDESGMPKERFSAEFPKEGPSILRIQQVVRGDSAAYFCASSPRDRGNEAFFGQGTRLTVV.

This clonotype was counted a few times. The chain carries TRBV6-1 and TRBJ1-4, with D perhaps TRBD1 (6 bases). The germline V and J ends were trimmed by 9 bases and 6 bases, with 11 bases remaining between them. From germline, CDR1 is MNHNS and CDR2 SASEGT. CDR3 length: 12 amino acids. The CDR3 spells CASYRADEKLFF. CDR3 nucleotide sequence: TGTGCCAGTTACAGGGCCGATGAAAAACTGTTTTTT.

This clonotype was picked up many times. The rearrangement links TRBV12-3 or TRBV12-4 to TRBJ2-4; tentatively, D is TRBD1 (5 bases). The V gene lost 2 bases and the J gene lost 4 bases, with 9 bases spanning the gap. The CDR3 runs 14 residues. CDR3 sequence (DNA): TGTGCCAGCAGTTTACAGGGTTCAAAAAACATTCAGTACTTC. Its translation is CASSLQGSKNIQYF.

This clonotype is a singleton in its sample. The chain carries TRBV6-1 and TRBJ1-1; 7 nucleotides match TRBD1. Germline CDR1 reads MNHNS; CDR2 reads SASEGT. With 5 bases clipped from V and 0 bases from J, the junction kept 18 bases outside the gene matches. This CDR3 has 19 amino acids. The CDR3 DNA follows: TGTGCCAGCAGTCCGGGACAGTTATCCCCCCCGAGAATGAACACTGAAGCTTTCTTT. Amino acid sequence: CASSPGQLSPPRMNTEAFF.

This clonotype was detected many times. The rearrangement joins TRBV18 to TRBJ1-2; a possible D gene is TRBD1 (5 bases). Germline V gene data show CDR1 as KGHSH and CDR2 as LQKENI. This CDR3 spans 12 amino acids. V was clipped by 8 bases and J by 6 bases, with 13 bases between them. CDR3 nucleotides: TGTGCCAGCAGCCCCGACAGAAATGGCTACACCTTC. This gives the protein CASSPDRNGYTF. Based on the CDR3 plus reference TRBV18 and TRBJ1-2, the full variable domain is NAGVMQNPRHLVRRRGQEARLRCSPMKGHSHVYWYRQLPEEGLKFMVYLQKENIIDESGMPKERFSAEFPKEGPSILRIQQVVRGDSAAYFCASSPDRNGYTFGSGTRLTVV.

This clonotype came up a few times. This chain joins TRBV30 and TRBJ2-1; a weak D match, TRBD2 (6 bases). Germline CDR1 and CDR2: GTSNPN and SVGIG (reference sequence). V was trimmed by 4 bases and J by 6 bases, leaving 13 bases between them. The CDR3 totals 13 residues. The DNA of the CDR3 is TGTGCCTGGATCCGCCCGGGGGTCAATGAGCAGTTCTTC. It is translated as CAWIRPGVNEQFF.

The chain carries TRBV16 and TRBJ2-1, with 11 positions matching TRBD1. The germline CDR1 and CDR2 sequences are KGHSY and FQNENV. This CDR3 comprises 15 residues. The V gene end was trimmed by 3 bases and the J gene end by 5 bases; junction bases not matched to a gene: 3. CDR3 sequence reads: CASSHPGQGDNEQFF. The CDR3 coding sequence is TGTGCCAGCAGCCACCCGGGACAGGGGGACAATGAGCAGTTCTTC. The full variable domain, in which reference TRBV16 and TRBJ2-1 provide the parts outside the CDR3, is GEEVAQTPKHLVRGEGQKAKLYCAPIKGHSYVFWYQQVLKNEFKFLISFQNENVFDETGMPKERFSAKCLPNSPCSLEIQATKLEDSAVYFCASSHPGQGDNEQFFGPGTRLTVL.

V and J are TRBV10-3 and TRBJ2-7; 7 bases align to TRBD2. This CDR3 is built from 15 residues. V dropped 9 bases and J dropped 3; count of bases not matched to a gene: 14. Germline CDR1 reads ENHRY; CDR2 reads SYGVKD. The CDR3 DNA reads TGTGCCATTTCTCCCACCCGGGGGGAAAGCTACGAGCAGTACTTC. The encoded protein is CAISPTRGESYEQYF.

This clonotype was counted a few times. The V gene is TRBV20-1, the J gene TRBJ2-1, with 9 nucleotides matching TRBD2. This CDR3 has 15 residues. Losses at the gene ends were 1 base for V and 7 bases for J; bases not matched to a gene: 8. Per germline, CDR1 DFQATT and CDR2 SNEGSKA (reference sequence). This CDR3 reads CSARGKAGGVNEQFF. CDR3 bases: TGCAGTGCTAGAGGTAAAGCGGGAGGTGTGAATGAGCAGTTCTTC.

This chain connects TRBV27 to TRBJ2-7, with D unresolved. V lost 8 bases to trimming and J lost 2 bases, with 10 bases between them. Germline loops: CDR1 MNHEY, CDR2 SMNVEV (reference sequence). CDR3 length: 12 amino acids. CDR3 amino acids: CASPPWTYEQYF. CDR3 in DNA: TGTGCCAGCCCCCCATGGACCTACGAGCAGTACTTC.

This chain uses TRBV9 with TRBJ1-1, with D possibly TRBD1 on 5 matching bases. Trimming took off 6 bases at V and 1 base at J, with 31 bases between the two ends. The CDR3 loop spans 20 amino acids. Germline V lookup: CDR1 SGDLS, CDR2 YYNGEE. The CDR3 sequence: CASTRTGESGRSTRNTEAFF. The CDR3 DNA reads as TGTGCCAGCACCCGGACGGGGGAGTCGGGAAGGTCTACCCGGAACACTGAAGCTTTCTTT.

This chain uses TRBV4-1 with TRBJ2-1; 8 nucleotides match TRBD2. The better agreement between TRBJ2-7 and the DNA end casts doubt on the J call. The CDR3 totals 16 residues. Germline V gives CDR1 MGHRA, CDR2 YSYEKL. The CDR3 sequence: CASSQSSLAGYNEQYF. CDR3 bases: TGCGCCAGCAGCCAATCTTCCCTAGCGGGCTACAATGAGCAGTACTTC.

This clonotype was observed a few times. The chain is built from TRBV6-6 and TRBJ2-7; 10 bases are shared with TRBD1. Per germline, CDR1 MNHNY and CDR2 SVGAGI (reference sequence). The CDR3 contains 15 residues. Germline trimming cut 2 bases from V and 3 bases from J; bases unmatched to any gene: 4. In DNA, the CDR3 is TGTGCCAGCAGTTACACCGGGACAGGGGACTACGAGCAGTACTTC. It is translated as CASSYTGTGDYEQYF.

This clonotype was observed a handful of times. CDR3 coding DNA: TGCAGTGCCCTTGGACGGGACAGGGGGTTCAATCAGCCCCAGCATTTT. Encoded protein: CSALGRDRGFNQPQHF. The rearrangement joins TRBV20-1 to TRBJ1-5; 11 nucleotides line up with TRBD1. Germline lookup yields CDR1 DFQATT and CDR2 SNEGSKA (reference sequence). J lost 3 bases, V lost 6 bases, and 10 bases had no gene match. The CDR3 contains 16 residues.

This clonotype was counted at least ten times. The chain has TRBV5-1 and TRBJ2-7; possible D gene TRBD1, 6 bases. Between the trimmed V and J ends, which lost 0 bases and 5 bases, there was a span of 9 bases. Germline CDR1 SGHRS, CDR2 YFSETQ. The CDR3 spans 13 residues. CDR3 in amino acids: CASSLGQAHEQYF. CDR3 in DNA: TGCGCCAGCAGCTTGGGACAGGCCCACGAGCAGTACTTC.

J is TRBJ1-5 and V is TRBV20-1; D is unclear. The germline CDR1 and CDR2 sequences are DFQATT and SNEGSKA (reference sequence). This CDR3 contains 13 residues. The V end was cut by 6 bases, the J end by 0 bases, with 9 bases between. The CDR3 loop reads CSAGSYSNQPQHF. CDR3 nucleotide sequence: TGCAGTGCCGGGAGTTATAGCAATCAGCCCCAGCATTTT.

This sequence joins TRBV28 and TRBJ1-1, with 8 bases identical to TRBD1. The germline CDR1 and CDR2 sequences are MDHEN and SYDVKM. CDR3 length: 17 amino acids. V shed 3 bases and J 0 bases; nucleotides not matched to a gene: 9. In DNA form, the CDR3 reads TGTGCCAGCAGTTTTGAGGGCAGGGGGCTGATGAACACTGAAGCTTTCTTT. Encoded protein: CASSFEGRGLMNTEAFF.